This entry features one T cell receptor beta chain sequence. Its antigen is unidentified. Clones were read by immunoSEQ multiplex PCR, and TCRdb kept only the in-frame ones, dropping some. The sample yields 62,000 or so clones, approximately 84% seen once. This sample was taken from a study of OX40 agonist ivuxolimab in advanced cancers. About the study: Patients were treated with ivuxolimab, an agonistic anti-OX40 (CD134) antibody. A mean age of approximately 58 years, range roughly 20 to 90, was recorded, and roughly 80% were male.

Broader study findings: Fewer expanded clones were found on average in CD4+ than in CD8+ T cells.

The CDR3 length is 16 residues. CDR1 is SGDLS and CDR2 is YYNGEE in the germline V gene. The ends were cut back, 5 bases at V and 2 bases at J, with 14 bases in the middle. Excluded were patients having autoimmune disease history or systemic immunosuppression. The J gene is TRBJ2-6, the V gene TRBV9, with D perhaps assigned TRBD1 or TRBD2 (6 bases each). This clonotype was obtained from an adult with an advanced solid tumor such as melanoma, head and neck, liver or kidney cancer. Sample: CD4+ or CD8+ T cells sorted from blood, taken in a trial of the OX40 agonist ivuxolimab. The CDR3 sequence is CASRRLEGAGANVLTF. In DNA, the CDR3 is TGTGCCAGCAGACGCCTGGAGGGGGCTGGGGCCAACGTCCTGACTTTC.